This T cell receptor (beta chain) was sequenced in a study of blood T cells in healthy people across ages. Germline CDR1 and CDR2: LGHDT and YNNKEL (reference sequence). Germline trimming cut 3 bases from V and 2 bases from J; bases unmatched to any gene: 10. The CDR3 length is 16 residues. Primers used in a second PCR of roughly 6 to 11 cycles were a sample-barcoded 5' primer and a J-beta primer mix. Via MiXCR, TCRdb re-called the 5' RACE reads, giving one row per CDR3 protein. Here the sample spans roughly 800,000 distinct CDR3 sequences, more than 45% being singletons. This chain uses TRBV3-1 with TRBJ2-7, with 7 bases aligning to TRBD2. Sequencing used blood. This receptor was obtained from a man aged 25-45 years in good health. CDR3 amino acids: CASSHAAGVAPYEQYF. CDR3 DNA sequence: TGTGCCAGCAGCCATGCGGCGGGAGTGGCGCCCTACGAGCAGTACTTC.